This entry is about one T cell receptor (beta chain). Its specificity is not known. A read error may be the cause here, since a much bigger clone is one base away. The conserved phenylalanine or tryptophan is not found at the CDR3 terminus, so this likely reflects a read error. The data derive from a study of CD8 T cells in ankylosing spondylitis. Study findings and constraints: A TCR beta motif of several highly homologous variants appeared characteristic of ankylosing spondylitis blood. Matched synovial fluid from ankylosing spondylitis patients was reported to be enriched for disease-linked clones. Disease-linked clones were CD8+ and relatively rare in peripheral blood. A number of the motif variants had already been described in reactive arthritis synovial fluid and blood.

In making TCR beta libraries, quantitative 5'-RACE with molecular barcodes was used. TCRdb itself ran the 5' RACE reads through MiXCR, one entry per CDR3 protein. In the table there are approximately 540,000 distinct CDR3 sequences, about 13% of which are singletons. Trimming removed 5 bases from V and 0 bases from J, with 12 bases in between. Looked up from germline, CDR1 is SGHKS and CDR2 is YYEKEE (reference sequence). The CDR3 loop spans 15 amino acids. The sequence was obtained from a male donor with ankylosing spondylitis. The sequenced material came from blood, either unsorted or a sorted T cell fraction (not recorded which). The rearrangement uses TRBV5-5 and TRBJ2-1, with D maybe TRBD2 (5 bases). CDR3 bases: TGTGCCAGCAGGACGAGCGGTAGCTCCTACAATGAGCAGTTCTCC. Amino acids: CASRTSGSSYNEQFS.